This T cell receptor beta chain was profiled in a study of OX40 agonist ivuxolimab in advanced cancers. Study-wide findings and caveats: Individuals who were partial responders at 0.1-3.0 mg/kg had clonal expansion that ranked among the lowest.

Germline V lookup: CDR1 SGHDN, CDR2 FVKESK. Trimming at V came to 1 base and at J to 0 bases, leaving 10 bases not matched to a gene. The CDR3 runs to 20 residues. Notes on this clone: Its cognate antigen is unknown.

Generated by immunoSEQ multiplex PCR, the TCRdb table keeps only in-frame clones and is missing some. The sample holds about 100,000 clones, around 90% seen once. The receptor comes from an adult with an advanced solid tumor such as melanoma, head and neck, liver or kidney cancer. V usage is TRBV14 and J usage is TRBJ2-1, with 12 nucleotides matching TRBD1. The specimen comprised CD4+ or CD8+ T cells sorted from blood, sampled in a trial of the OX40 agonist ivuxolimab. The CDR3 sequence is CASSQAPGTGGGGSYNEQFF. The CDR3 nucleotides are TGTGCCAGCAGCCAAGCTCCCGGGACAGGGGGCGGAGGCTCCTACAATGAGCAGTTCTTC. Looking up the rest from reference TRBV14 and TRBJ2-1 gives the full variable domain: EAGVTQFPSHSVIEKGQTVTLRCDPISGHDNLYWYRRVMGKEIKFLLHFVKESKQDESGMPNNRFLAERTGGTYSTLKVQPAELEDSGVYFCASSQAPGTGGGGSYNEQFFGPGTRLTVL.